These 14 T cell receptor beta chains share one sample of origin, sequenced in a study of CD4 T cells in relation to SARS-CoV-2 and coronaviruses (dated by TCRdb to the early 2020s). Library prep was done by the immunoSEQ multiplex PCR assay. TCRdb stores this immuneACCESS table with in-frame sequences only. Part of the clones is absent; in the studies checked, under half of the shortfall reflects unresolved V genes, and no reason is known for the rest. Present in this sample are about 15,000 clones, 60% to 80% of which were seen just once. Roughly a sixth of the sample rests with the top ten. CD4+ T cells from unexposed donors were collected before the COVID-19 pandemic (2011-2018). After more than nine days of culture, CD4+ T cells were isolated with the EasySep CD4+ T cell isolation kit. These receptors lack a known antigen. Sequencing was carried out using CD4+ T cells from PBMCs, cultured in vitro. These receptors were collected from a human donor in good health.

The rearrangement joins TRBV19 to TRBJ2-1, with 10 bases lining up with TRBD1. In germline, CDR1 is LNHDA, CDR2 SQIVND (reference sequence). The V gene end was trimmed by 7 bases and the J gene end by 9 bases; junction bases not matched to a gene: 9. The CDR3 sequence is 14 residues long. CDR3 nucleotide sequence: TGTGCCAGTACCATGGGACAGGGGTTGAGTGAGCAGTTCTTC. Translated, it gives CASTMGQGLSEQFF.

V usage is TRBV2 and J usage is TRBJ2-2; D not certain. Between the trimmed V and J ends, which lost 4 bases and 7 bases, there was a span of 10 bases. The CDR3 is 13 residues long. CDR1 is SNHLY, CDR2 FYNNEI, per germline. Here the CDR3 reads CASSVTGYGELFF. CDR3 coding DNA: TGTGCCAGCAGTGTAACGGGTTACGGGGAGCTGTTTTTT. Full variable domain (outside the CDR3, taken from reference TRBV2 and TRBJ2-2): EPEVTQTPSHQVTQMGQEVILRCVPISNHLYFYWYRQILGQKVEFLVSFYNNEISEKSEIFDDQFSVERPDGSNFTLKIRSTKLEDSAMYFCASSVTGYGELFFGEGSRLTVL.

The gene calls are TRBV15 and TRBJ1-1, with D perhaps TRBD1 (5 bases). Trimming left V 0 bases short and J 11 bases short, with 25 bases between. The CDR3 is 17 residues long. The germline V gene has CDR1 LNHNV and CDR2 YYDKDF (reference sequence). The CDR3 spells CATSRESHPGQGGSAFF. CDR3 coding DNA: TGTGCCACCAGCAGAGAGTCCCATCCGGGGCAGGGAGGATCTGCTTTCTTT.

The chain uses TRBV3-1 (or the pseudogene TRBV3-2) and TRBJ2-3; no reliable D call. This CDR3 contains 14 residues. The V end was cut by 2 bases, the J end by 0 bases, with 6 bases between. Looked up from germline, CDR1 is LGHDT and CDR2 is YNNKEL (reference sequence). The CDR3 reads CASSQTISTDTQYF. CDR3 in DNA: TGTGCCAGCAGCCAAACGATTAGCACAGATACGCAGTATTTT.

The CDR3: CASSDRWRNSPLHF. The DNA of the CDR3 is TGTGCCAGCAGTGACAGATGGCGGAATTCACCCCTCCACTTT. The chain joins TRBV6-1 to TRBJ1-6; D ambiguous. This CDR3 is 14 amino acids long. From germline, CDR1 is MNHNS and CDR2 SASEGT. Trimming took 3 bases from V and 7 from J, leaving 10 bases between them.

V and J are TRBV5-6 and TRBJ1-2, with a possible D match to TRBD1 (5 bases). The CDR3 is 15 residues long. Germline CDR1 reads SGHDT; CDR2 reads YYEEEE. The V gene lost 3 bases and the J gene lost 5 bases, with 17 bases spanning the gap. The CDR3 reads CASSWGGLPGYGYTF. The CDR3 DNA follows: TGTGCCAGCAGCTGGGGCGGCCTACCGGGGTATGGCTACACCTTC.

The chain joins TRBV28 to TRBJ2-7; 8 bases are shared with TRBD2. This CDR3 comprises 14 residues. Germline CDR1 reads MDHEN; CDR2 reads SYDVKM. The junction had 8 bases not matched to a gene; V was cut back by 8 bases and J by 2 bases. The CDR3 spells CASSGSGGPYEQYF. Written as DNA, the CDR3 is TGTGCCAGCTCGGGGTCGGGGGGGCCCTACGAGCAGTACTTC.

The rearrangement joins TRBV5-1 to TRBJ1-1; 10 bases fit TRBD1. From germline, CDR1 is SGHRS and CDR2 YFSETQ. CDR3 length equals 16 residues. The V gene end was trimmed by 4 bases and the J gene end by 1 base; junction bases not matched to a gene: 7. DNA of the CDR3: TGCGCCAGCAGCGTGGGACAGGGGCTGGGGAACACTGAAGCTTTCTTT. Amino acids: CASSVGQGLGNTEAFF.

V gene TRBV6-5 combines with J gene TRBJ2-3; D call uncertain. V lost 6 bases and J 2 bases, leaving 12 bases between the germline ends. Germline CDR1 is MNHEY and CDR2 is SVGAGI. This CDR3 comprises 14 residues. The CDR3 region has the DNA TGTGCCAGCAGAAAAGAGGTGGACACAGATACGCAGTATTTT. It specifies CASRKEVDTDTQYF.

The chain has TRBV19 and TRBJ2-3; no clear D. The germline CDR1 and CDR2 sequences are LNHDA and SQIVND (reference sequence). Trimming took 3 bases from V and 0 from J, leaving 7 bases between them. There are 14 residues in the CDR3. The CDR3 loop is CASSMGTSTDTQYF. In nucleotides, the CDR3 is TGTGCCAGTAGTATGGGTACTAGCACAGATACGCAGTATTTT.

This clone was seen more than once but under ten times. The chain carries TRBV19 and TRBJ1-5, with TRBD1 matching 10 bases. There are 14 residues in the CDR3. The germline V gene has CDR1 LNHDA and CDR2 SQIVND (reference sequence). V was clipped by 6 bases and J by 11 bases; unmatched bases: 10. The CDR3 sequence: CASRTGQGQRAQHF. The CDR3 DNA is TGTGCCAGTAGAACGGGACAGGGGCAGAGGGCCCAGCATTTT.

In this sample, this clone turned up a few times. This chain links TRBV6-6 with TRBJ1-5, with D hard to call. Germline CDR1 MNHNY, CDR2 SVGAGI (reference sequence). V lost 2 bases and J 3 bases, leaving 14 bases between the germline ends. This CDR3 comprises 16 residues. CDR3 sequence reads: CASSYEGGSDNQPQHF. In nucleotides, the CDR3 is TGTGCCAGCAGTTACGAGGGTGGGTCTGACAATCAGCCCCAGCATTTT.

The J gene is TRBJ1-5, the V gene TRBV19, with 8 bases that match TRBD1. Per germline, CDR1 LNHDA and CDR2 SQIVND (reference sequence). This CDR3 is built from 14 residues. The J segment lost 5 bases and the V segment lost 7 bases, leaving 7 bases of the junction unmatched. The CDR3 nucleotides read TGTGCCAGTACTCCGGGACAGGCCGATCAGCCCCAGCATTTT. Its protein product is CASTPGQADQPQHF.

This chain uses TRBV18 with TRBJ2-5; the D gene is possibly TRBD2 (5 bases). Trimming shortened V by 3 bases and J by 5 bases, and 13 bases separated the two germline ends. CDR3 length equals 14 residues. CDR1 is KGHSH, CDR2 LQKENI, per germline. CDR3 DNA: TGTGCCAGCTCACCCGGTTACGGGGAGGAGACCCAGTACTTC. It yields the protein CASSPGYGEETQYF.